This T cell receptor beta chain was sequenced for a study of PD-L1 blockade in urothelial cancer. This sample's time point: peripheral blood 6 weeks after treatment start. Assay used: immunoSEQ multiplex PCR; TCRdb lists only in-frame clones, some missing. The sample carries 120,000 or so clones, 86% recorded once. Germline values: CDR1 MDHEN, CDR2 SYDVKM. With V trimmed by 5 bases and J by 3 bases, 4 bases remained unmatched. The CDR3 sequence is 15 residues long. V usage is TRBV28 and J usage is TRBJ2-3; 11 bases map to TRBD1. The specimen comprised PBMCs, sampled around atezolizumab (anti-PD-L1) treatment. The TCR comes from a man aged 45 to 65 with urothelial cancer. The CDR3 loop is CASSGGTGGTDTQYF. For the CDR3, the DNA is TGTGCCAGCAGTGGCGGGACAGGGGGAACAGATACGCAGTATTTT.